Presented here are 5 T cell receptor beta chains from one specimen sequenced in a study of T cells in localized non-small cell lung cancer (dated by TCRdb to the early 2020s). Library prep was done by the immunoSEQ multiplex PCR assay. The source is immuneACCESS, and TCRdb retained only in-frame sequences with V and J called. Part of the clones is not carried over; for the studies checked, unresolved V genes explain less than half of this, and the remainder is unexplained. This sample comprises 72,000 or so clones, less than 90% of them detected only once. The ten largest clones take up less than 25% of the sample. This specimen consisted of peripheral blood, obtained before any cancer treatment. These receptors were obtained from a male donor at least 60 years old with stage III squamous cell lung carcinoma.

This clone was counted a few times. This rearrangement joins TRBV5-4 to TRBJ1-2; D gene uncertain. This CDR3 is 13 amino acids long. The germline gives CDR1 SGHNT, CDR2 YYREEE (reference sequence). V gave up 2 bases and J gave up 4 bases, with 9 bases separating them. The CDR3 nucleotides are TGTGCCAGCAGCTTCGGACGGAGCTATGGCTACACCTTC. It yields the protein CASSFGRSYGYTF.

The V call is TRBV5-6, the J call TRBJ1-2; D call uncertain. V lost 3 bases and J lost 3, with 21 bases in between. Germline V gene data show CDR1 as SGHDT and CDR2 as YYEEEE. The CDR3 totals 17 residues. The CDR3: CASSWGSLRNLYYGYTF. CDR3 bases: TGTGCCAGCAGCTGGGGATCCCTTAGAAATCTCTACTATGGCTACACCTTC.

V and J are TRBV11-2 and TRBJ1-2, with unresolved D. From germline, CDR1 is SGHAT and CDR2 FQNNGV. This CDR3 has 12 amino acids. Trimming took off 4 bases at V and 8 bases at J, with 11 bases between the two ends. CDR3 nucleotide sequence: TGTGCCAGCAGCTCCGGGCGTTTGGGCTACACCTTC. As protein: CASSSGRLGYTF.

The chain uses TRBV6-4 and TRBJ2-3; TRBD2 matches at 9 bases. Germline trimming cut 0 bases from V and 4 bases from J; bases unmatched to any gene: 5. The CDR3 has 16 residues. Germline CDR1 and CDR2: MRHNA and SNTAGT. The CDR3 region is CASSDSAGGPPDTQYF. The CDR3 DNA reads as TGTGCCAGCAGTGACTCCGCGGGGGGGCCCCCAGATACGCAGTATTTT.

The chain couples TRBV4-2 to TRBJ2-2; TRBD1 aligns across 7 bases. The J segment lost 0 bases and the V segment lost 1 base, leaving 11 bases of the junction unmatched. The CDR3 loop spans 19 amino acids. Germline V gene lookup returns CDR1 LGHNA and CDR2 YNFKEQ. CDR3 residues: CASSQGYATGAANTGELFF. CDR3 coding DNA: TGTGCCAGCAGCCAAGGGTATGCAACAGGGGCCGCGAACACCGGGGAGCTGTTTTTT.